A selection of T cell receptor beta chains follows, all from one sample in a study of monozygotic twins with inflammatory bowel disease. TCRdb derives one entry per CDR3 protein from the 5' RACE reads, leaving out DNA. The sample includes about 380,000 distinct CDR3 sequences. Material: blood. Every receptor here comes from a human donor with ulcerative colitis or Crohn's disease, or a healthy co-twin of an affected twin (not recorded which). Each CDR3 is given with its conserved first and last residue.

J gene	V gene	CDR3 protein
TRBJ2-1	TRBV6-5	CASSYGGSSYNEQFF
TRBJ2-5	TRBV7-9	CASSLGTSYQETQYF
TRBJ2-6	TRBV11-3	CASSRSMGGANVLTF
TRBJ1-5	TRBV6-2/TRBV6-3	CASSYSTGSEVQPQHF
TRBJ2-7	TRBV2	CASTQGTGEQYF
TRBJ2-7	TRBV30	CAWSVGHAGYEQYF
TRBJ2-7	TRBV18	CASSPPTGKYEQYF
TRBJ2-7	TRBV7-6	CASSSHLQGAYEQYF
TRBJ2-1	TRBV20-1	CSGGLAVLGEQFF
TRBJ2-1	TRBV18	CASSPSSGGAGNEQFF
TRBJ2-7	TRBV7-3	CASSLFQGSSYEQYF
TRBJ1-3	TRBV21-1	CASSKWQGCAPSSGNTIYF
TRBJ2-3	TRBV29-1	CSVLAGSTDTQYF
TRBJ2-5	TRBV7-2	CASSPWTGLPRGETQYF
TRBJ2-5	TRBV12-3/TRBV12-4	CASSRGFGGERETQYF
TRBJ2-7	TRBV2	CASSGAVTSGEQYF
TRBJ1-6	TRBV20-1	CSAGRDRGSSPLHF
TRBJ2-3	TRBV3-1	CASSRPAHSTDTQYF
TRBJ2-7	TRBV4-3	CASSQGFSGGSYEQYF
TRBJ2-3	TRBV13	CASSSGTGGGYTQYF
TRBJ2-7	TRBV12-3/TRBV12-4	CASSLARPYEQYF
TRBJ2-7	TRBV5-1	CASNIPYEQYF
TRBJ2-1	TRBV5-1	CASSLWGLAGGGEQFF
TRBJ1-4	TRBV27	CASSLDRGREKLFF
TRBJ2-1	TRBV7-9	CASRTTGTGVFHYEQFF
TRBJ1-3	TRBV6-1	CASKYLGAGNTIYF
TRBJ2-5	TRBV20-1	CSATSETETQYF
TRBJ2-5	TRBV7-9	CASSPGGAAVETQYF
TRBJ1-1	TRBV28	CASRGGAGNTEAFF
TRBJ2-1	TRBV5-1	CASSFTGLVVDEQFF
TRBJ2-7	TRBV7-9	CASSLINSNYEQYF
TRBJ1-5	TRBV9	CASSVDSRSNQPQHF
TRBJ2-1	TRBV5-1	CVSSLAQGTYNEQFF
TRBJ1-6	TRBV12-3/TRBV12-4	CASRKERAGNSPLHF
TRBJ1-6	TRBV20-1	CSARDRPGTGGFYNSPLHF
TRBJ2-2	TRBV6-1	CATYDRAPDTGELFF
TRBJ2-5	TRBV20-1	CSASGQILETQYF
TRBJ2-2	TRBV5-1	CASSPHRDSTTGELFF
TRBJ2-5	TRBV7-3	CASSLQISGETQYF
TRBJ2-7	TRBV5-6	CASSLVYLGEQYF